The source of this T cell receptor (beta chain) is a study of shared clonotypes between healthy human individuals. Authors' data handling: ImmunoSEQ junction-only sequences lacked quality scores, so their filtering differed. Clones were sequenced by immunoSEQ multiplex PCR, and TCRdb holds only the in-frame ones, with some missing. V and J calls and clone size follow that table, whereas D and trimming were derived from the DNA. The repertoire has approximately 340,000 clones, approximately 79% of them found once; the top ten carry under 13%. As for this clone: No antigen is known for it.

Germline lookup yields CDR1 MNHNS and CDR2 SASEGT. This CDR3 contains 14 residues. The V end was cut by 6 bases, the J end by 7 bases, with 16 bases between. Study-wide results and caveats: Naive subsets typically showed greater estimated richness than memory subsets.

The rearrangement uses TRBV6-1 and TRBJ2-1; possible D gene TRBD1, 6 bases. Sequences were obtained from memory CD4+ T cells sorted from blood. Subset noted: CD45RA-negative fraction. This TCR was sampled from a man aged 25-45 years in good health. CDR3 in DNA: TGTGCCAGCAGGCTACAGGGCGAGGGAAATGAGCAGTTCTTC. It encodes CASRLQGEGNEQFF.